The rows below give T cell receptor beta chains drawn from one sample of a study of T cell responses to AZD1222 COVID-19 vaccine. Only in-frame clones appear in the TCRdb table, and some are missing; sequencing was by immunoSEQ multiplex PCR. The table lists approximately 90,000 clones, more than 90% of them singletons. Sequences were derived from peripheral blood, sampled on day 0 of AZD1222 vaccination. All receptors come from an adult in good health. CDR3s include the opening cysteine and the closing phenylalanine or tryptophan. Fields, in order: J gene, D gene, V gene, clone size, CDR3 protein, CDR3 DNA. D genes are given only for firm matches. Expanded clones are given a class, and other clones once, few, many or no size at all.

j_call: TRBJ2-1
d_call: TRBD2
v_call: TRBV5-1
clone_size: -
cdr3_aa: CASSLGAGAYNEQFF
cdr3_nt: TGCGCCAGCAGCTTGGGCGCGGGAGCGTACAATGAGCAGTTCTTC

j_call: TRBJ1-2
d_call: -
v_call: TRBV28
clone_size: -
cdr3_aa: CASSLQGYGYTF
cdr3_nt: TGTGCCAGCAGTTTACAGGGTTATGGCTACACCTTC

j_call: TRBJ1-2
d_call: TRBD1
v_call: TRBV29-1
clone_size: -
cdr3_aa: CSVEQGAAAGYTF
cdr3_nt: TGCAGCGTTGAGCAGGGGGCGGCGGCGGGCTACACCTTC

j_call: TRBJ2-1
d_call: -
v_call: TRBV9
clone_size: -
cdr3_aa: CASSVAGESYNEQFF
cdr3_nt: TGTGCCAGCAGCGTAGCCGGGGAGTCCTACAATGAGCAGTTCTTC

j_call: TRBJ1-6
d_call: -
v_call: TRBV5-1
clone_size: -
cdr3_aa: CASSPGTGHNSPLHF
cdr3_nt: TGCGCCAGCAGCCCAGGAACGGGCCATAATTCACCCCTCCACTTT

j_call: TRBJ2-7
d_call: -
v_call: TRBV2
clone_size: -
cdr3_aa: CASTPGVTSYEQYF
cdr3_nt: TGTGCCAGCACCCCGGGGGTAACCTCCTACGAGCAGTACTTC

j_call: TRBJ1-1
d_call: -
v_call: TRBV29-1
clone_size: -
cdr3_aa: CSVDGTNTEAFF
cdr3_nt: TGCAGCGTTGACGGGACGAACACTGAAGCTTTCTTT

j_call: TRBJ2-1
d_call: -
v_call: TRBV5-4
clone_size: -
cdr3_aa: CASSRIPSANSYNEQFF
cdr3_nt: TGTGCCAGCAGCCGAATACCGTCAGCGAACTCCTACAATGAGCAGTTCTTC

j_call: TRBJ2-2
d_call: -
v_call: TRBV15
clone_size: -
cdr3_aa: CATSRLVGTRGMGTGELFF
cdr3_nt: TGTGCCACCAGCAGACTTGTCGGGACTCGGGGTATGGGTACCGGGGAGCTGTTTTTT

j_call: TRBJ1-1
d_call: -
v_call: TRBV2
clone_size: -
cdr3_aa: CASSESLGRLNTEAFF
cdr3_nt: TGTGCCAGCAGTGAGTCTCTCGGACGATTGAACACTGAAGCTTTCTTT

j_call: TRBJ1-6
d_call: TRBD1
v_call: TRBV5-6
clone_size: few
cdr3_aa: CASSGWDRGNSPLHF
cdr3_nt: TGTGCCAGCAGCGGATGGGACAGGGGGAATTCACCCCTCCACTTT

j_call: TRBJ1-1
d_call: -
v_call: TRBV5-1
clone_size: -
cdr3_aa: CASMVPGRTEAFF
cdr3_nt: TGCGCCAGCATGGTCCCAGGGAGGACTGAAGCTTTCTTT

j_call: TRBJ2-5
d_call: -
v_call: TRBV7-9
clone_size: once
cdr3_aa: CASSLRVEETQYF
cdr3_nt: TGTGCCAGCAGCTTAAGAGTCGAAGAGACCCAGTACTTC

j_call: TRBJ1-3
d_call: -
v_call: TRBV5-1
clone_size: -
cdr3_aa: CASSEQGSGNTIYF
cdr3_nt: TGCGCCAGCAGCGAACAGGGCTCTGGAAACACCATATATTTT

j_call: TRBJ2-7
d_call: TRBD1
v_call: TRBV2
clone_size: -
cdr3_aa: CATSTGGEQYF
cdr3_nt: TGTGCCACCTCGACAGGGGGCGAGCAGTACTTC

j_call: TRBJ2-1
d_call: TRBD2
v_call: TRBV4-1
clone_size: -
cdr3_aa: CASSQDGLAGADEQFF
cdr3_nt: TGCGCCAGCAGCCAAGATGGGCTAGCGGGAGCTGATGAGCAGTTCTTC

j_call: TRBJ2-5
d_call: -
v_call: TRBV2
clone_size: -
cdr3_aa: CASSDVMGGRETQYF
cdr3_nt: TGTGCCAGCAGCGACGTTATGGGGGGTCGGGAGACCCAGTACTTC

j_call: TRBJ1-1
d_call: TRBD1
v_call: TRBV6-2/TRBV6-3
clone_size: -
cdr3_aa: CASSYSRTGPAFF
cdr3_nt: TGTGCCAGCAGTTACTCCCGGACAGGGCCGGCTTTCTTT

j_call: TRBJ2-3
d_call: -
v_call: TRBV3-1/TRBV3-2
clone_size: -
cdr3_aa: CASSPTLDTQYF
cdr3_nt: TGTGCCAGCAGCCCGACTTTGGATACGCAGTATTTT

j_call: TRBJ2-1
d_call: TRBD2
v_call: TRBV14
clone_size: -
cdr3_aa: CASSQDRLAGGGEQFF
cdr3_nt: TGTGCCAGCAGCCAAGATCGACTAGCGGGAGGGGGTGAGCAGTTCTTC

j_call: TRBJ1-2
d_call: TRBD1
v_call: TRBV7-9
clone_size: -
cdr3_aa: CASSGQGADGYTF
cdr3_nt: TGTGCCAGCAGCGGTCAGGGGGCGGATGGCTACACCTTC

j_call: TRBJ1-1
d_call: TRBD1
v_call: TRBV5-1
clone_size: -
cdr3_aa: CASSQGGRTEAFF
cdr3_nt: TGCGCCAGCAGCCAGGGGGGAAGGACTGAAGCTTTCTTT

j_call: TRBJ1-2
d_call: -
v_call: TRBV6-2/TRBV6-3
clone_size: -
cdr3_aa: CASSYRDTPNYGYTF
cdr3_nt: TGTGCCAGCAGTTACAGAGACACACCTAACTATGGCTACACCTTC

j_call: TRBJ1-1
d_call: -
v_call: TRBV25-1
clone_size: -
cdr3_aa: CASSPGEGWTEAFF
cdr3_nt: TGTGCCAGCAGCCCTGGGGAGGGGTGGACTGAAGCTTTCTTT

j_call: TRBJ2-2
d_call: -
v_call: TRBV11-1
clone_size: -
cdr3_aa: CASSLAVVGSGELFF
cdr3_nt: TGTGCCAGCAGCTTAGCGGTCGTGGGGTCCGGGGAGCTGTTTTTT

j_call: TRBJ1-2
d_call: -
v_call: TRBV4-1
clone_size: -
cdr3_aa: CASSQAASSGTGYGYTF
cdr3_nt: TGCGCCAGCAGCCAAGCCGCGTCCTCGGGGACCGGCTATGGCTACACCTTC

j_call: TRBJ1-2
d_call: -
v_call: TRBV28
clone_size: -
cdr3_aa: CASRRDGTNYGYTF
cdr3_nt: TGTGCCAGCAGGCGGGACGGTACTAACTATGGCTACACCTTC

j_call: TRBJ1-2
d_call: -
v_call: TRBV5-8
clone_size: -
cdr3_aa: CASSLEGVYYGYTF
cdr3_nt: TGTGCCAGCAGCTTGGAAGGGGTTTACTATGGCTACACCTTC

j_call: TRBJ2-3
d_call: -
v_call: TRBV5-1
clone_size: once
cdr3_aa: CASSLMGGRPADTQYF
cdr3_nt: TGCGCCAGCAGCTTGATGGGGGGGCGTCCCGCAGATACGCAGTATTTT

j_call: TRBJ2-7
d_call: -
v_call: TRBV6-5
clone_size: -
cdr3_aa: CASSPRGPSYEQYF
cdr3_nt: TGTGCCAGCAGCCCACGGGGTCCCTCCTACGAGCAGTACTTC

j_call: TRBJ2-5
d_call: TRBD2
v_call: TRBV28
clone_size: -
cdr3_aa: CASSGSGSASRETQYF
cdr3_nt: TGTGCCAGCAGTGGTAGCGGGAGCGCTTCCCGCGAGACCCAGTACTTC

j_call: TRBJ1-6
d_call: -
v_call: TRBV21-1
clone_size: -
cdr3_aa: CASCRPKRNSPLHF
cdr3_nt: TGTGCCAGCTGCCGGCCCAAGCGGAATTCACCCCTCCACTTT

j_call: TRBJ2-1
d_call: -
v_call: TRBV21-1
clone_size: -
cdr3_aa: CASSNRKRPTPSSYNEQFF
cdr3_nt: TGTGCCAGCAGCAACCGGAAAAGACCCACCCCAAGCTCCTACAATGAGCAGTTCTTC

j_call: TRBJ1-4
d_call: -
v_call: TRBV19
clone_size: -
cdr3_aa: CASSYKASLGGKLFF
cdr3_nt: TGTGCCAGTAGTTATAAGGCCAGCTTGGGCGGAAAACTGTTTTTT

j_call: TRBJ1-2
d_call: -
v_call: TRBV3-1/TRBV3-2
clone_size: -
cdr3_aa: CASSPTGRDGYTF
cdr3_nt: TGTGCCAGCAGTCCTACAGGGAGAGATGGCTACACCTTC

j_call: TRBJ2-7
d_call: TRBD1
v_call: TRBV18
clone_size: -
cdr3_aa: CASQSGTGGLEQYF
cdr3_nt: TGTGCCAGCCAGTCCGGGACAGGTGGCCTCGAGCAGTACTTC

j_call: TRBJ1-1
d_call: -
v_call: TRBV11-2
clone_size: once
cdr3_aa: CASSLTNKNTEAFF
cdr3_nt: TGTGCCAGCAGCTTAACAAACAAAAACACTGAAGCTTTCTTT

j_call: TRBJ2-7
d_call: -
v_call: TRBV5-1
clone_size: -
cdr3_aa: CASSLAQGRYEQYF
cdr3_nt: TGCGCCAGCAGCTTGGCCCAGGGAAGGTACGAGCAGTACTTC

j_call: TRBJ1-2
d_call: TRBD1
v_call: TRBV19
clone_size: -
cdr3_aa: CASSIRGQANYGYTF
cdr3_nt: TGTGCCAGTAGTATAAGGGGACAGGCCAACTATGGCTACACCTTC